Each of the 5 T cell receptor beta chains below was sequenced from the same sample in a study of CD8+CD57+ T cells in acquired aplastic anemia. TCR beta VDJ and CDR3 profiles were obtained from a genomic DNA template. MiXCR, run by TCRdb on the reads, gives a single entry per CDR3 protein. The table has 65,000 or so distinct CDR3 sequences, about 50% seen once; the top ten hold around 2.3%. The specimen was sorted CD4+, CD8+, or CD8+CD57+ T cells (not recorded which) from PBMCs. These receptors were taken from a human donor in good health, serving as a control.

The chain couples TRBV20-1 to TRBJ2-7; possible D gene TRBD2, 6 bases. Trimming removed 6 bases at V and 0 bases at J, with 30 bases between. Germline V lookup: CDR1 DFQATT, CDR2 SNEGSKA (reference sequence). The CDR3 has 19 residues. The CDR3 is CSAPPSASSRDLSSYEQYF. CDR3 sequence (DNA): TGCAGTGCACCTCCTAGCGCCAGCAGCCGGGACTTGTCCTCCTACGAGCAGTACTTC.

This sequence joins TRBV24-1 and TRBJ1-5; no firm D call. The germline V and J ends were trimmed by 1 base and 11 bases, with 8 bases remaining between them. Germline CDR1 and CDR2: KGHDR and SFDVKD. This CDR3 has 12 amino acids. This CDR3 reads CATSDFNQAQHF. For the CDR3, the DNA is TGTGCCACCAGTGATTTTAACCAGGCCCAGCATTTT.

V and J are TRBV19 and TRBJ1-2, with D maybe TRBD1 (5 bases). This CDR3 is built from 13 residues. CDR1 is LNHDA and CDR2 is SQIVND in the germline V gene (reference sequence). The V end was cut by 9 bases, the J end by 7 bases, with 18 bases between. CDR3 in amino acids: CASGSGPFGGYTF. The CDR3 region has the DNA TGTGCCAGCGGGTCGGGACCATTTGGTGGCTACACCTTC.

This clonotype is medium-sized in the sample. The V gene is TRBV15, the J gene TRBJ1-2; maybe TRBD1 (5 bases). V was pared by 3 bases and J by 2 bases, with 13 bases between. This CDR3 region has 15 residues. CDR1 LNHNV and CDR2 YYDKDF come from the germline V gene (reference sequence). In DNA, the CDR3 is TGTGCCACCAGCAGGGGGCGGGGCGTAAACTATGGCTACACCTTC. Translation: CATSRGRGVNYGYTF.

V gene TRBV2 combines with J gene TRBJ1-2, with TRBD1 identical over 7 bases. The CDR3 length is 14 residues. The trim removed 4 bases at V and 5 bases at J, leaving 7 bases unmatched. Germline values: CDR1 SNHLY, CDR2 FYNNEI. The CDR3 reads CASSGTGGQYGYTF. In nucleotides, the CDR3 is TGTGCCAGCAGTGGGACAGGTGGACAGTATGGCTACACCTTC.